These 31 T cell receptor beta chains share one sample of origin, sequenced in a study of regulatory T cells in long-lasting Graves disease. The time point here: newly diagnosed GD, antithyroid drugs for less than 3 months. Researchers made the TCR library from RNA that was extracted from PBMCs. Researchers made TCR beta libraries by using iRepertoire HTBI primers and running Arm-PCR on CDR3 regions. Via MiXCR, TCRdb re-called the multiplex PCR reads, giving one row per CDR3 protein. The sample holds around 460,000 distinct CDR3 sequences, about 15% seen once. These data are also associated with another study on T cells in Graves' hyperthyroidism and ophthalmopathy.

The source material was peripheral blood mononuclear cells (PBMCs), sampled at new diagnosis, from a patient treated with antithyroid drugs. The receptor source for this set is a woman aged 45-59 years with Graves disease.

V usage is TRBV20-1 and J usage is TRBJ2-3; 7 nucleotides align to TRBD2. Germline V gene data show CDR1 as DFQATT and CDR2 as SNEGSKA (reference sequence). The ends lost 3 bases at V and 6 bases at J; junction bases unmatched: 9. There are 14 residues in the CDR3. CDR3 coding DNA: TGCAGTGCTAGTTGGGCGGGAGAGGTGGATACGCAGTATTTT. Translation gives CSASWAGEVDTQYF.

There are many counts of this clonotype. The chain employs TRBV6-2 or TRBV6-3 and TRBJ1-4; D is undetermined. The CDR3 loop spans 14 amino acids. V was trimmed by 5 bases and J by 0 bases, leaving 7 bases between them. Germline V CDR1 and CDR2: MNHEY, SVGEGT. This CDR3 is CASSTTATNEKLFF. Here the CDR3 DNA reads TGTGCCAGCAGTACGACGGCAACTAATGAAAAACTGTTTTTT.

The rearrangement joins TRBV27 to TRBJ1-1; unclear D gene. CDR1 and CDR2 (germline): MNHEY, SMNVEV (reference sequence). CDR3 size: 13 residues. The V end was cut by 2 bases, the J end by 5 bases, with 9 bases between. CDR3 coding DNA: TGTGCCAGCAGTTTAGAGGAGATGACTGAAGCTTTCTTT. Its translation is CASSLEEMTEAFF.

This clonotype was observed at least ten times. The CDR3 DNA sequence: TGTGCCACCCAGGGAGGGGCGCGCACAGATACGCAGTATTTT. Encoded protein: CATQGGARTDTQYF. The rearrangement uses TRBV6-1 and TRBJ2-3; 7 bases line up with TRBD2. The CDR3 has 14 residues. Germline V gene data show CDR1 as MNHNS and CDR2 as SASEGT. V lost 10 bases and J lost 1; bases outside the gene matches: 8.

This clonotype came up a few times. The chain uses TRBV19 and TRBJ2-7, with D possibly matching TRBD1 (6 bases). CDR1 is LNHDA and CDR2 is SQIVND in the germline V gene (reference sequence). V lost 1 base, J lost 0 bases, and 10 bases lay in between. The CDR3 length is 15 residues. The CDR3 region is CASSIGAGVSYEQYF. DNA for the CDR3: TGTGCCAGTAGTATAGGTGCAGGGGTCTCCTACGAGCAGTACTTC.

The V gene is TRBV9, the J gene TRBJ2-4; TRBD1 aligns across 7 bases. CDR1 and CDR2 from the germline V gene are SGDLS and YYNGEE. The junction had 6 bases not matched to a gene; V was cut back by 0 bases and J by 6 bases. The CDR3 has 15 amino acids. DNA for the CDR3: TGTGCCAGCAGCGTAGAAGAGGGGGCCGGAAACATTCAGTACTTC. Protein: CASSVEEGAGNIQYF.

This clonotype has only a few counts. This chain uses TRBV28 with TRBJ2-3, with D possibly TRBD1 on 6 matching bases. V shed 4 bases and J shed 5 bases, with 13 bases lying between them. The CDR3 extends over 14 amino acids. Germline V gene lookup returns CDR1 MDHEN and CDR2 SYDVKM. The CDR3 loop is CASSWVRGGDTQYF. The CDR3, as DNA: TGTGCCAGCAGTTGGGTCAGGGGCGGAGATACGCAGTATTTT.

This clonotype was observed a handful of times. The chain links TRBV9 to TRBJ2-7; D remains unclear. V was shortened by 0 bases and J by 6 bases, with 10 bases between the two germline ends. This CDR3 contains 13 residues. Germline loops: CDR1 SGDLS, CDR2 YYNGEE. CDR3 residues: CASSVVSGSEQYF. The CDR3 nucleotides read TGTGCCAGCAGCGTAGTTTCAGGTAGCGAGCAGTACTTC.

V gene TRBV27 combines with J gene TRBJ2-1; TRBD2 matches 10 bases. This CDR3 has 17 amino acids. The V and J ends lost 0 bases and 2 bases, in that order; junction bases with no gene match: 4. The V gene's germline CDR1 is MNHEY and CDR2 SMNVEV (reference sequence). The CDR3 protein is CASSLSGTSVTYNEQFF. CDR3 in DNA: TGTGCCAGCAGTTTATCCGGGACTAGCGTAACCTACAATGAGCAGTTCTTC.

The CDR3 sequence: CASRGTGYNEQYF. CDR3 DNA sequence: TGCGCCAGCAGAGGGACAGGGTACAACGAGCAGTACTTC. The rearrangement joins TRBV10-2 to TRBJ2-7; TRBD1 matches 9 bases. The V segment lost 6 bases and the J segment 5 bases; nucleotides outside the gene matches: 5. CDR3 length: 13 residues. Germline V gene data show CDR1 as WSHSY and CDR2 as SAAADI.

In its sample, this clonotype was seen a few times. Being one base from a much bigger clone, this may be a read error. V is TRBV6-5 and J is TRBJ2-7, with D possibly matching TRBD1 (6 bases). This CDR3 is built from 15 residues. From germline, CDR1 is MNHEY and CDR2 SVGAGI. The CDR3 DNA sequence: TGTGCCAGCAGTTACTCGCAGGGGACCACCTACGAGCAGTGCTTC. As protein: CASSYSQGTTYEQCF.

This sequence joins TRBV6-5 and TRBJ2-7; D is uncertain. The germline CDR1 and CDR2 sequences are MNHEY and SVGAGI. The CDR3 runs 14 residues. V was trimmed by 0 bases and J by 0 bases, leaving 6 bases between them. CDR3 region: CASSYSQVSYEQYF. CDR3 DNA: TGTGCCAGCAGTTACTCTCAAGTCTCCTACGAGCAGTACTTC.

This chain uses TRBV18 with TRBJ2-7; 9 bases are a match to TRBD1. The CDR3 has 15 amino acids. Germline V gene lookup returns CDR1 KGHSH and CDR2 LQKENI. Trimming at V came to 5 bases and at J to 3 bases, leaving 8 bases not matched to a gene. CDR3 DNA: TGTGCCAGCTCAGGACAGGGGAACTCTTTCTACGAGCAGTACTTC. Encoded protein: CASSGQGNSFYEQYF.

This clonotype was seen repeatedly, ten times or more. The chain has TRBV28 and TRBJ2-2; the D gene is possibly TRBD1 (6 bases). The CDR3 covers 15 residues. With 6 bases removed from V and 2 bases from J, the gap between germline ends came to 13 bases. Germline lookup yields CDR1 MDHEN and CDR2 SYDVKM. Written as DNA, the CDR3 is TGTGCCAGCAGATACTCGACAGGAAACACCGGGGAGCTGTTTTTT. Translation gives CASRYSTGNTGELFF.

This clonotype was counted many times. This chain uses TRBV28 with TRBJ2-7, with 12 bases that match TRBD2. The CDR3 covers 18 residues. Germline CDR1 MDHEN, CDR2 SYDVKM. The V segment lost 3 bases and the J segment 0 bases; nucleotides outside the gene matches: 9. CDR3 nucleotide sequence: TGTGCCAGCAGTTTTCAGCTAGCGGGAGGGAGAAGCTCCTACGAGCAGTACTTC. Residues: CASSFQLAGGRSSYEQYF.

This clonotype has a count of ten or more. The V call is TRBV10-3, the J call TRBJ2-7; TRBD1 might be the D (5 bases). Trimming pared 7 bases from V and 6 bases from J, leaving 19 bases between. Germline V CDR1 and CDR2: ENHRY, SYGVKD. The CDR3 totals 14 residues. CDR3 protein: CAITDTRKGSEQYF. In DNA, the CDR3 is TGTGCCATCACGGACACCCGCAAGGGATCCGAGCAGTACTTC.

This clonotype was seen ten or more times. The CDR3 is CASSLRAGRTYEQYF. CDR3 coding DNA: TGTGCCAGCAGTCTTAGGGCGGGCCGAACCTACGAGCAGTACTTC. The chain couples TRBV11-2 to TRBJ2-7; weak D call: TRBD2 (5 bases). This CDR3 has 15 amino acids. Trimming removed 6 bases from V and 2 bases from J, with 17 bases in between. The germline V gene encodes CDR1 SGHAT and CDR2 FQNNGV.

This clonotype has at least ten counts. The CDR3 reads CASIESLRGLASEQYF. As DNA, the CDR3 is TGTGCCAGCATCGAAAGCCTCAGGGGGCTCGCTTCCGAGCAGTACTTC. This sequence joins TRBV28 and TRBJ2-7, with 8 bases identical to TRBD1. Germline assignment: CDR1 MDHEN and CDR2 SYDVKM. The CDR3 has 16 residues. The junction had 17 bases not matched to a gene; V was cut back by 7 bases and J by 6 bases.

The rearrangement joins TRBV2 to TRBJ1-1; weak D call: TRBD1 (6 bases). With 8 bases removed from V and 10 bases from J, the gap between germline ends came to 14 bases. The CDR3 has 11 amino acids. Per the germline V gene, CDR1 is SNHLY and CDR2 is FYNNEI. The CDR3 DNA reads as TGTGCCAGCGAGGGGGGGGGGGGAGCTTTCTTT. Amino acids: CASEGGGGAFF.

The sample holds many counts of this clonotype. This chain joins TRBV6-5 and TRBJ2-7, with 7 bases identical to TRBD1. This CDR3 has 15 amino acids. J was trimmed by 0 bases and V by 0 bases; bases with no gene match: 2. Per the germline V gene, CDR1 is MNHEY and CDR2 is SVGAGI. In DNA form, the CDR3 reads TGTGCCAGCAGTTACTCGGGACAGAGCTCCTACGAGCAGTACTTC. Its protein product is CASSYSGQSSYEQYF.

The chain carries TRBV2 and TRBJ2-3; 10 bases are a match to TRBD2. The V and J ends lost 4 bases and 1 base, in that order; junction bases with no gene match: 11. This CDR3 has 18 amino acids. Looked up from germline, CDR1 is SNHLY and CDR2 is FYNNEI. CDR3 sequence: CASSVPSGGNRGTDTQYF. The CDR3 DNA sequence: TGTGCCAGCAGTGTCCCTAGCGGGGGCAATAGAGGCACAGATACGCAGTATTTT.

The V and J genes are TRBV3-1 and TRBJ2-3; 7 bases align to TRBD2. Germline V gene data show CDR1 as LGHDT and CDR2 as YNNKEL (reference sequence). The V and J ends lost 4 bases and 5 bases, in that order; junction bases with no gene match: 3. The CDR3 runs to 13 residues. The CDR3, as DNA: TGTGCCAGCAGCCCTATAGCGGGAGATACGCAGTATTTT. This sequence encodes CASSPIAGDTQYF.

This clonotype occurred a few times. The rearrangement links TRBV10-2 to TRBJ2-7; the D is unclear. This CDR3 has 13 residues. Trimming shortened V by 7 bases and J by 0 bases, and 10 bases separated the two germline ends. The germline V gene has CDR1 WSHSY and CDR2 SAAADI. The CDR3 nucleotides read TGCGCCAGCAAGGGCGGAGTCTCCTACGAGCAGTACTTC. Amino acids: CASKGGVSYEQYF.

This clonotype was detected a few times. This sequence joins TRBV2 and TRBJ1-4; D possibly corresponds to TRBD1 (5 bases). This CDR3 comprises 15 residues. Per germline, CDR1 SNHLY and CDR2 FYNNEI. V dropped 7 bases and J dropped 0 bases, with 12 bases sitting between them. CDR3 region: CASKKGTATNEKLFF. The CDR3 DNA reads as TGTGCCAGCAAGAAAGGGACTGCAACTAATGAAAAACTGTTTTTT.

In this sample, this clonotype turned up once. This sequence joins TRBV12-3 or TRBV12-4 and TRBJ2-1; perhaps TRBD2 as D (5 bases). V was pared by 6 bases and J by 12 bases, with 12 bases between. The CDR3 contains 11 residues. The CDR3 region has the DNA TGTGCCAGCAGATTTACTAGGATGCAGTTCTTC. Its protein is CASRFTRMQFF.

This clonotype was observed many times. The junction does not match germline at one end; this may be a read error. The chain combines TRBV5-1 with TRBJ1-2; 7 bases are shared with TRBD1. This CDR3 spans 14 amino acids. Per the germline V gene, CDR1 is SGHRS and CDR2 is YFSETQ. The CDR3 region has the DNA TGTGCCAGCAGTTTAGCAGGGACAGAGTATGGCTACACCTTC. Translating gives CASSLAGTEYGYTF.

This clonotype has just a few counts. The chain employs TRBV4-1 and TRBJ2-2; D gene uncertain. The CDR3 consists of 16 residues. V was cut by 2 bases and J by 0 bases, with 10 bases left in between. Germline CDR1 MGHRA, CDR2 YSYEKL. The CDR3 reads CASSQIPGTNTGELFF. CDR3 nucleotide sequence: TGCGCCAGCAGCCAAATCCCAGGTACGAACACCGGGGAGCTGTTTTTT.

This clonotype showed up many times. J is TRBJ2-7 and V is TRBV27; TRBD1 or TRBD2 may be the D gene (5 bases each). The V end lost 4 bases, the J end lost 6 bases, and 13 bases lay between the germline ends. Germline V CDR1 and CDR2: MNHEY, SMNVEV (reference sequence). The CDR3 is 13 residues long. CDR3 protein: CASSYRGESEQYF. CDR3 in DNA: TGTGCCAGCAGTTATCGAGGGGAGAGCGAGCAGTACTTC.

About this clonotype itself: This sequence may be a read error, since a much larger clone differs from it by one base. The chain uses TRBV3-1 and TRBJ1-2; 11 bases are shared with TRBD1. The CDR3 extends over 15 amino acids. V shed 4 bases and J 7 bases; nucleotides not matched to a gene: 8. CDR1 LGHDT and CDR2 YNNKEL come from the germline V gene (reference sequence). The CDR3 coding sequence is TGTGCCAGCAGCCTCCCGGGACAGGGGGTCTGTGGCTACACCTTC. Translating it yields CASSLPGQGVCGYTF. Full variable domain (remainder filled in from reference TRBV3-1 and TRBJ1-2): DTAVSQTPKYLVTQMGNDKSIKCEQNLGHDTMYWYKQDSKKFLKIMFSYNNKELIINETVPNRFSPKSPDKAHLNLHINSLELGDSAVYFCASSLPGQGVCGYTFGSGTRLTVV.

There are many counts of this clonotype. The chain carries TRBV18 and TRBJ1-5; D is unclear. The germline CDR1 and CDR2 sequences are KGHSH and LQKENI. The CDR3 consists of 15 residues. The V and J ends lost 0 bases and 5 bases respectively, with 11 bases between them. The CDR3, as DNA: TGTGCCAGCTCACCACCCCAAGGGTTCGATCAGCCCCAGCATTTT. As protein: CASSPPQGFDQPQHF.

This clonotype was counted many times. The rearrangement uses TRBV27 and TRBJ2-7; 7 bases fit TRBD1. The length of the CDR3 is 12 residues. Germline V gene lookup returns CDR1 MNHEY and CDR2 SMNVEV (reference sequence). The V gene end was trimmed by 10 bases and the J gene end by 6 bases; junction bases not matched to a gene: 9. The CDR3 coding sequence is TGTGCCACGCAGGGACAGAGCGGCGAGCAGTACTTC. It yields the protein CATQGQSGEQYF.